This TCR beta chain was observed in a study of blood T cell repertoires in COVID-19. Overall study: Nucleic acid was either cDNA or gDNA, and it came from T cells, B-cell-depleted T cells, or PBMCs.

In the study's own analysis: Nucleated cell number was recorded as an estimate derived from reference gene primer amplification. Using immunoSEQ multiplex PCR, the repertoire was profiled, and TCRdb retains in-frame clones only, with some absent. That table gives V, J and clone size, and the DNA gave D and trimming. Here the sample spans around 110,000 clones, around nine tenths being singletons. The V gene's germline CDR1 is LNHNV and CDR2 YYDKDF (reference sequence). The V and J ends lost 1 base and 2 bases, in that order; junction bases with no gene match: 7. The CDR3 is 17 amino acids. This clonotype was obtained from a woman aged 25 to 39 with acute or convalescent COVID-19. The sequencing input was peripheral blood. This chain joins TRBV15 and TRBJ2-7, with 11 nucleotides matching TRBD2. The CDR3 here is CATSRVLAGGPTYEQYF. The CDR3 nucleotides are TGTGCCACCAGCAGAGTTCTAGCGGGGGGCCCCACCTACGAGCAGTACTTC. The variable domain in full, with the rest retrieved from reference TRBV15 and TRBJ2-7, is DAMVIQNPRYQVTQFGKPVTLSCSQTLNHNVMYWYQQKSSQAPKLLFHYYDKDFNNEADTPDNFQSRRPNTSFCFLDIRSPGLGDTAMYLCATSRVLAGGPTYEQYFGPGTRLTVT.